This TCR beta chain was recovered during a study of molecular identifiers for immune sequencing clone quantification. There are 13 residues in the CDR3. With 5 bases removed from V and 7 bases from J, the gap between germline ends came to 12 bases. Germline V lookup: CDR1 SEHNR, CDR2 FQNEAQ (reference sequence). TCRdb ran MiXCR on the PCR reads and lists one entry per CDR3 protein. The repertoire has about 330,000 distinct CDR3 sequences, about 23% of them found once; the top ten carry 0.74%. This clonotype has a handful of counts. The source material was naive CD8+ T cells from blood, with Jurkat cell RNA spiked in. Subset denoted: FACS-sorted CD8+CD4-CCR7+CD45RA+ naive T cells. The receptor's source is a human donor in good health. Some libraries in this study had Jurkat cell RNA spiked in. The chain couples TRBV7-9 to TRBJ1-3; unclear D gene. DNA of the CDR3: TGTGCCAGCAGCCCCCGGAGTAGCAACACCATATATTTT. It is translated as CASSPRSSNTIYF.